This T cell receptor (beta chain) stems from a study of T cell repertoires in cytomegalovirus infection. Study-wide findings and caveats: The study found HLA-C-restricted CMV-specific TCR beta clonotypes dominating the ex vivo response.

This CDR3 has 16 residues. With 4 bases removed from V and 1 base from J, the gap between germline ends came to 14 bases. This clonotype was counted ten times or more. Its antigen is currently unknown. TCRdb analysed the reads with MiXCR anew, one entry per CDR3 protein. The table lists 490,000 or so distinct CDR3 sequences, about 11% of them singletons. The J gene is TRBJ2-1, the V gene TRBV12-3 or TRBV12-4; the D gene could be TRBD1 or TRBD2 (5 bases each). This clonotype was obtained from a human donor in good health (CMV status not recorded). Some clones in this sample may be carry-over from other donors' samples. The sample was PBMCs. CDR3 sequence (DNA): TGTGCCAGCAGTTCTCCGGGGCTAGCTTCCTACAATGAGCAGTTCTTC. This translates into CASSSPGLASYNEQFF.